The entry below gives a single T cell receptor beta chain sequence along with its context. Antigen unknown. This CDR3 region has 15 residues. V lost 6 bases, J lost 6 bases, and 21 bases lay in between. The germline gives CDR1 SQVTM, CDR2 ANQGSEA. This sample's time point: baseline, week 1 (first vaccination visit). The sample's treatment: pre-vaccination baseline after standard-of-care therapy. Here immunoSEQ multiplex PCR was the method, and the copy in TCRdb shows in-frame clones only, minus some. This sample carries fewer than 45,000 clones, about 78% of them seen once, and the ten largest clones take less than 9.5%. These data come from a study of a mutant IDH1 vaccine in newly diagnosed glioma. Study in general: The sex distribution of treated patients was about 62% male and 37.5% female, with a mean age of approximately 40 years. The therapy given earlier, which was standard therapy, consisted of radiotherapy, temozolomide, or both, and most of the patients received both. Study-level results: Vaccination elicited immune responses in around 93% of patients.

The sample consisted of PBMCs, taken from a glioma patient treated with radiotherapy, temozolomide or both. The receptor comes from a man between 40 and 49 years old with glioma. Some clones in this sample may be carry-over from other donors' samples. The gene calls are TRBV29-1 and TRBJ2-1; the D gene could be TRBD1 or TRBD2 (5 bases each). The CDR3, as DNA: TGCAGCGTCAGCACCGACAGAGGGAGCTCCAATGAGCAGTTCTTC. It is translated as CSVSTDRGSSNEQFF.